Listed below are T cell receptor beta chains from one sample, sequenced in a study of graft-versus-host responses after intestinal transplantation. Data came from immunoSEQ multiplex PCR; TCRdb stores just in-frame clones and leaves some out. The sample includes around 120,000 clones, 85% to 95% seen only once; the top ten take more than 0.09%. These receptors' targets are unknown. The source was unstimulated CD4+ T cells sorted from spleen or lymph node cells, collected before intestinal transplant. The receptors were sampled from a human donor who received an intestinal transplant. Each CDR3 is given with its conserved first and last residue. The D gene is left open where the match is weak. Rows may omit the clone size; those that give it use once, few, many or a size class.

j_call: TRBJ2-7; cdr3_length: 11; v_call: TRBV28; clone_size: -; d_call: -; cdr3_nt: TGTGCCAGCGGGACCGTCCGCGAGCAGTACTTC; cdr3_aa: CASGTVREQYF
j_call: TRBJ1-2; cdr3_length: 15; v_call: TRBV6-4; clone_size: -; d_call: TRBD1; cdr3_nt: TGTGCCAGCGTATCCCGGGACAGGGCATCCTATGGCTACACCTTC; cdr3_aa: CASVSRDRASYGYTF
j_call: TRBJ2-7; cdr3_length: 14; v_call: TRBV19; clone_size: -; d_call: TRBD1; cdr3_nt: TGTGCCAGTAGTATCACAGGGGTAGGCTACGAGCAGTACTTC; cdr3_aa: CASSITGVGYEQYF
j_call: TRBJ1-1; cdr3_length: 14; v_call: TRBV10-3; clone_size: -; d_call: -; cdr3_nt: TGTGCCATCAGTGTCCAGGGAGGCAACACTGAAGCTTTCTTT; cdr3_aa: CAISVQGGNTEAFF
j_call: TRBJ1-1; cdr3_length: 13; v_call: TRBV6-1; clone_size: -; d_call: -; cdr3_nt: TGTGCCAGCCAAAGGGGGGGGTCCACTGAAGCTTTCTTT; cdr3_aa: CASQRGGSTEAFF
j_call: TRBJ2-2; cdr3_length: 17; v_call: TRBV9; clone_size: -; d_call: TRBD2; cdr3_nt: TGTGCCAGCAGCGTAGGCCTAGCGGGAGGGGACACCGGGGAGCTGTTTTTT; cdr3_aa: CASSVGLAGGDTGELFF
j_call: TRBJ2-7; cdr3_length: 13; v_call: TRBV6-5; clone_size: -; d_call: TRBD2; cdr3_nt: TGTGCCAGCAGTTACGGGGGAGGGACCGAGCAGTACTTC; cdr3_aa: CASSYGGGTEQYF
j_call: TRBJ2-5; cdr3_length: 16; v_call: TRBV5-4; clone_size: -; d_call: TRBD2; cdr3_nt: TGTGCCAGCAGCTTTGAGAGAGCGGGAGGGCCAGAGACCCAGTACTTC; cdr3_aa: CASSFERAGGPETQYF
j_call: TRBJ1-1; cdr3_length: 13; v_call: TRBV25-1; clone_size: -; d_call: TRBD1; cdr3_nt: TGTGCCAGCAGTAGGACAGGAAGGTCTGAAGCTTTCTTT; cdr3_aa: CASSRTGRSEAFF
j_call: TRBJ2-7; cdr3_length: 12; v_call: TRBV5-1; clone_size: -; d_call: -; cdr3_nt: TGCGCCAGCAGTGAGCAGGGGCTCGAGCAGTACTTC; cdr3_aa: CASSEQGLEQYF
j_call: TRBJ2-3; cdr3_length: 15; v_call: TRBV29-1; clone_size: -; d_call: -; cdr3_nt: TGCAGCGTTATAGGGAGGGGGCAGCGGAAAGATACGCAGTATTTT; cdr3_aa: CSVIGRGQRKDTQYF
j_call: TRBJ1-3; cdr3_length: 15; v_call: TRBV6-5; clone_size: -; d_call: -; cdr3_nt: TGTGCCAGCAGTTACGGACGGCACTCTGGAAACACCATATATTTT; cdr3_aa: CASSYGRHSGNTIYF
j_call: TRBJ1-1; cdr3_length: 15; v_call: TRBV7-8; clone_size: -; d_call: -; cdr3_nt: TGTGCCAGCAGCTTTAAGGGGTCTGTGAACACTGAAGCTTTCTTT; cdr3_aa: CASSFKGSVNTEAFF
j_call: TRBJ2-3; cdr3_length: 12; v_call: TRBV29-1; clone_size: -; d_call: -; cdr3_nt: TGCAGCGGACAGCCTAGCACAGATACGCAGTATTTT; cdr3_aa: CSGQPSTDTQYF
j_call: TRBJ2-1; cdr3_length: 17; v_call: TRBV21-1; clone_size: -; d_call: -; cdr3_nt: TGTGCCAGCAGCAAATTAACTAGCGGGAGGGCCGCTAATGAGCAGTTCTTC; cdr3_aa: CASSKLTSGRAANEQFF
j_call: TRBJ2-7; cdr3_length: 18; v_call: TRBV30; clone_size: -; d_call: -; cdr3_nt: TGTGCCTGGAGTGTCTTTCCTTGGGAATTCGGCGTCTCCTACGAGCAGTACTTC; cdr3_aa: CAWSVFPWEFGVSYEQYF
j_call: TRBJ2-7; cdr3_length: 11; v_call: TRBV28; clone_size: -; d_call: -; cdr3_nt: TGTGCCACCTTATCCTCACACGAGCAGTACTTC; cdr3_aa: CATLSSHEQYF
j_call: TRBJ2-7; cdr3_length: 14; v_call: TRBV10-3; clone_size: -; d_call: TRBD2; cdr3_nt: TGTGCCATCAGGTCGGGACTAGCGGGAGTTGAGCAGTACTTC; cdr3_aa: CAIRSGLAGVEQYF
j_call: TRBJ2-1; cdr3_length: 17; v_call: TRBV5-6; clone_size: once; d_call: TRBD2; cdr3_nt: TGTGCCAGCAGTTGGACTAGCGGGAGCATCTCCTACAATGAGCAGTTCTTC; cdr3_aa: CASSWTSGSISYNEQFF
j_call: TRBJ2-2; cdr3_length: 16; v_call: TRBV29-1; clone_size: -; d_call: -; cdr3_nt: TGCAGCGTTGAAGAACCGTGGGGGGGCGCGGACGGGGAGCTGTTTTTT; cdr3_aa: CSVEEPWGGADGELFF
j_call: TRBJ2-2; cdr3_length: 16; v_call: TRBV7-2; clone_size: -; d_call: TRBD2; cdr3_nt: TGTGCCAGCAGCCACACCGGGACTAGCTTAACCGGGGAGCTGTTTTTT; cdr3_aa: CASSHTGTSLTGELFF
j_call: TRBJ1-4; cdr3_length: 15; v_call: TRBV5-1; clone_size: -; d_call: -; cdr3_nt: TGCGCCAGCAGCTTGGAAAGGGGGACTAATGAAAAACTGTTTTTT; cdr3_aa: CASSLERGTNEKLFF
j_call: TRBJ2-5; cdr3_length: 14; v_call: TRBV5-6; clone_size: -; d_call: -; cdr3_nt: TGTGCCAGCAGCTCCTCAGGGGCCCAAAAGACCCAGTACTTC; cdr3_aa: CASSSSGAQKTQYF
j_call: TRBJ1-5; cdr3_length: 16; v_call: TRBV19; clone_size: -; d_call: -; cdr3_nt: TGTGCCAGTAACCCAGGGCAGGGGATACGCAATCAGCCCCAGCATTTT; cdr3_aa: CASNPGQGIRNQPQHF
j_call: TRBJ2-1; cdr3_length: 17; v_call: TRBV4-1; clone_size: -; d_call: TRBD2; cdr3_nt: TGCGCCAGCAGCCGTGCGGGGGCTAGCGGGAGGAGGAATGAGCAGTTCTTC; cdr3_aa: CASSRAGASGRRNEQFF
j_call: TRBJ1-1; cdr3_length: 16; v_call: TRBV28; clone_size: once; d_call: -; cdr3_nt: TGTGCCAGCAGCCTTCCCAAGGGGCGATCGAACACTGAAGCTTTCTTT; cdr3_aa: CASSLPKGRSNTEAFF
j_call: TRBJ1-1; cdr3_length: 15; v_call: TRBV5-6; clone_size: -; d_call: TRBD1; cdr3_nt: TGTGCCAGCAGCTTGTGGACAGGGTGGAAGCCTGAAGCTTTCTTT; cdr3_aa: CASSLWTGWKPEAFF
j_call: TRBJ2-7; cdr3_length: 20; v_call: TRBV5-3; clone_size: -; d_call: -; cdr3_nt: TGTGCCAGAAGCTTGGCCTCGGACAGGGTGGGTAGCGGGAGTAAGTACGAGCAGTACTTC; cdr3_aa: CARSLASDRVGSGSKYEQYF
j_call: TRBJ2-5; cdr3_length: 15; v_call: TRBV2; clone_size: -; d_call: -; cdr3_nt: TGTGCCAGCAGCCCTCACTTGGGTCCTCAAGAGACCCAGTACTTC; cdr3_aa: CASSPHLGPQETQYF
j_call: TRBJ2-1; cdr3_length: 11; v_call: TRBV7-9; clone_size: once; d_call: -; cdr3_nt: TGTGCCAGCAGCTTGTATCTTGAGCAGTTCTTC; cdr3_aa: CASSLYLEQFF
j_call: TRBJ2-7; cdr3_length: 14; v_call: TRBV6-5; clone_size: -; d_call: -; cdr3_nt: TGTGCCAGCACCGGGAGTAGGGGCCGGTACGAGCAGTACTTC; cdr3_aa: CASTGSRGRYEQYF
j_call: TRBJ2-2; cdr3_length: 13; v_call: TRBV7-6; clone_size: once; d_call: -; cdr3_nt: TGTGCCAGCAGCTTACTCCCCACCGGGGAGCTGTTTTTT; cdr3_aa: CASSLLPTGELFF
j_call: TRBJ1-2; cdr3_length: 16; v_call: TRBV4-1; clone_size: -; d_call: -; cdr3_nt: TGCGCCAGCAGCCAAGATTGGGGCAGAATTAACTATGGCTACACCTTC; cdr3_aa: CASSQDWGRINYGYTF
j_call: TRBJ1-2; cdr3_length: 15; v_call: TRBV6-1; clone_size: -; d_call: TRBD1; cdr3_nt: TGTGCCAGCAGTGTGTTGACAGGGGGCGAGGATGGCTACACCTTC; cdr3_aa: CASSVLTGGEDGYTF
j_call: TRBJ2-7; cdr3_length: 13; v_call: TRBV25-1; clone_size: -; d_call: -; cdr3_nt: TGTGCCAGCAGTGAATTGGAGAGTCACGAGCAGTACTTC; cdr3_aa: CASSELESHEQYF
j_call: TRBJ2-7; cdr3_length: 14; v_call: TRBV13; clone_size: -; d_call: -; cdr3_nt: TGTGCCAGCAGCTTTACCGGGGATTCCTACGAGCAGTACTTC; cdr3_aa: CASSFTGDSYEQYF